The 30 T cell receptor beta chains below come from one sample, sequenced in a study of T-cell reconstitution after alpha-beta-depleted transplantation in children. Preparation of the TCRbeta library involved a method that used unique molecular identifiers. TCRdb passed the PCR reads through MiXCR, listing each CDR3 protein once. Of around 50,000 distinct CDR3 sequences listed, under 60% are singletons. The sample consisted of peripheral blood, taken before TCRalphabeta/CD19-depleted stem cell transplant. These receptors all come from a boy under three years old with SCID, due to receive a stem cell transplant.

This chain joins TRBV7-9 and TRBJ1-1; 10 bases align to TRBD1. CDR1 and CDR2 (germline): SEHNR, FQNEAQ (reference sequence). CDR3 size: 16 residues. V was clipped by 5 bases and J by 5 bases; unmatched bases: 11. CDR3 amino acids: CASSRRVGQGGTEAFF. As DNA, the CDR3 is TGTGCCAGCAGCAGGCGCGTCGGACAGGGGGGTACTGAAGCTTTCTTT. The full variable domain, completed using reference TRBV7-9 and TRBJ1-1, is DTGVSQNPRHKITKRGQNVTFRCDPISEHNRLYWYRQTLGQGPEFLTYFQNEAQLEKSRLLSDRFSAERPKGSFSTLEIQRTEQGDSAMYLCASSRRVGQGGTEAFFGQGTRLTVV.

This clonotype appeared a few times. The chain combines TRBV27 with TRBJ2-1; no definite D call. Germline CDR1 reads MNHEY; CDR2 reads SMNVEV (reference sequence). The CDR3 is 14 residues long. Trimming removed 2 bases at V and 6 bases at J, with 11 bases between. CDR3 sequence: CASSLRHVGNEQFF. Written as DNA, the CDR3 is TGTGCCAGCAGTTTAAGGCATGTGGGCAATGAGCAGTTCTTC.

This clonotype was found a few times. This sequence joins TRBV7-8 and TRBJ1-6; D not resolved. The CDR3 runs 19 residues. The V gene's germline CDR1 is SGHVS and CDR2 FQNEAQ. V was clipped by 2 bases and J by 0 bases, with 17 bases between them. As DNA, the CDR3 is TGTGCCAGCAGCTTAAACGTCGCGACATATAGCTCCTATAATTCACCCCTCCACTTT. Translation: CASSLNVATYSSYNSPLHF.

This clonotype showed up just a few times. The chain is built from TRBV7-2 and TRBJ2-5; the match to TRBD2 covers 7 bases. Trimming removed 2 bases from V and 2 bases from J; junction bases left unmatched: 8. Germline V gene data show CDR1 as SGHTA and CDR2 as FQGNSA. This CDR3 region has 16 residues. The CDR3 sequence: CASSLWAGGLQETQYF. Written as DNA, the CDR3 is TGTGCCAGCAGCTTATGGGCCGGGGGGTTACAAGAGACCCAGTACTTC.

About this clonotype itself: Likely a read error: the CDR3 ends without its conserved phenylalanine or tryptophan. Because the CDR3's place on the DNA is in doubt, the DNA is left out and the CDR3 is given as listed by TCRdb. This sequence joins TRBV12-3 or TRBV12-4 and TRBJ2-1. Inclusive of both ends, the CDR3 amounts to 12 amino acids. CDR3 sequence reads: CASSLEAIVMSI.

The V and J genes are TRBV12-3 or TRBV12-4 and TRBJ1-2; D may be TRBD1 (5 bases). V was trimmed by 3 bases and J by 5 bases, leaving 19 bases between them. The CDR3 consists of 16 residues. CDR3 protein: CASSFKAGTGPYGYTF. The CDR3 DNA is TGTGCCAGCAGTTTTAAGGCAGGGACGGGCCCTTATGGCTACACCTTC.

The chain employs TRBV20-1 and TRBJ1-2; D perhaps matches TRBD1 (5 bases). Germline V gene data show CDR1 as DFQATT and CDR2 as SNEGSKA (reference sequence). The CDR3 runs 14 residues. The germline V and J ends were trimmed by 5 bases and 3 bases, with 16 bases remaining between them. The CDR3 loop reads CSAHGQRGDYGYTF. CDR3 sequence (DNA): TGCAGTGCTCACGGACAAAGGGGTGACTATGGCTACACCTTC.

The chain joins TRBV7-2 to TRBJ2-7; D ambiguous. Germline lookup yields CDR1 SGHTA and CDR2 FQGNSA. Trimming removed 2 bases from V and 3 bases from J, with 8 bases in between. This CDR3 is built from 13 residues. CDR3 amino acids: CASSLSARYEQYF. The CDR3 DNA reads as TGTGCCAGCAGCTTATCTGCACGCTACGAGCAGTACTTC.

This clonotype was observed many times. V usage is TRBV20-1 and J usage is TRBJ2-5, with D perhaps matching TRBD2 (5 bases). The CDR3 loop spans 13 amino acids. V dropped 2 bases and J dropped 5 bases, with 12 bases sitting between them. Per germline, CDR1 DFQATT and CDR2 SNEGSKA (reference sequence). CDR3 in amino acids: CSARFDYIETQYF. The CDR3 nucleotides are TGCAGTGCTAGATTCGACTATATCGAGACCCAGTACTTC.

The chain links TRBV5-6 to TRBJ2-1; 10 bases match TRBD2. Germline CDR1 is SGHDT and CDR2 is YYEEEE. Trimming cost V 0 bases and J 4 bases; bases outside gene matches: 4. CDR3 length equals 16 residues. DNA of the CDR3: TGTGCCAGCAGCTTGGGTAGCGGGGGGAAATACAATGAGCAGTTCTTC. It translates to CASSLGSGGKYNEQFF.

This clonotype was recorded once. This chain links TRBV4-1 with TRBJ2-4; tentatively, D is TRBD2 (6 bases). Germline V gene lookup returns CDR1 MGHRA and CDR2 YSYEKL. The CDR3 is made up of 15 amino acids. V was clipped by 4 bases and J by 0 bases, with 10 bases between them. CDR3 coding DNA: TGCGCCAGCAGCCCGGTCGGGGGAGCCAAAAACATTCAGTACTTC. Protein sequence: CASSPVGGAKNIQYF.

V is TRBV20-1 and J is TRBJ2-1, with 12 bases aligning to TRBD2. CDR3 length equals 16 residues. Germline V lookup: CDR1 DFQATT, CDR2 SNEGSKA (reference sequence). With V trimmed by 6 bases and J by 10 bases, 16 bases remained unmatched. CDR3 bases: TGCAGTGCCAAACCCAAACTAGCGGGGGGCCTTACGGAGCAGTTCTTC. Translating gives CSAKPKLAGGLTEQFF.

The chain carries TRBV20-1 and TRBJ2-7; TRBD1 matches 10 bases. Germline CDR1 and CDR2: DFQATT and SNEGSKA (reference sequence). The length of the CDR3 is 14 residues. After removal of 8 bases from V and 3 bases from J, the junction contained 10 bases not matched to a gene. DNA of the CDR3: TGCAGTACCTCCCCTGGACAGGGGGACTACGAGCAGTACTTC. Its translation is CSTSPGQGDYEQYF.

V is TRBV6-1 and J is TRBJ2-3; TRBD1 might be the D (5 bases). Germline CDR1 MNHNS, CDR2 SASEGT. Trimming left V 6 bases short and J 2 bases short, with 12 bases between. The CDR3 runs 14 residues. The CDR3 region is CASSSQGDTDTQYF. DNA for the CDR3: TGTGCCAGCAGCTCCCAGGGTGACACAGATACGCAGTATTTT.

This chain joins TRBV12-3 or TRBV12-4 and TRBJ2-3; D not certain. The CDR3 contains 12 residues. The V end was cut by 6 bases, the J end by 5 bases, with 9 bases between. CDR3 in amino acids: CASSRVGDTQYF. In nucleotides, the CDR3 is TGTGCCAGCAGCCGAGTCGGAGATACGCAGTATTTT.

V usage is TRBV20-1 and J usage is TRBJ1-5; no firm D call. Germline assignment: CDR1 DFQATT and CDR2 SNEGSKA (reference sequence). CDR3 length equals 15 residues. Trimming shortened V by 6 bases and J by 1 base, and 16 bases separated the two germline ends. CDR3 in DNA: TGCAGTGCCCCAGCGCTTGGACGGAGCAATCAGCCCCAGCATTTT. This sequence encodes CSAPALGRSNQPQHF.

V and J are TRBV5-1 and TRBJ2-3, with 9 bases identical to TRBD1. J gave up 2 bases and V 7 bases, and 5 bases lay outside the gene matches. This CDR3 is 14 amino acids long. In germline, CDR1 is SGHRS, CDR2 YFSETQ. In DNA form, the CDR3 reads TGCGCCAGCGGGTGGACAGGGGACACAGATACGCAGTATTTT. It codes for CASGWTGDTDTQYF.

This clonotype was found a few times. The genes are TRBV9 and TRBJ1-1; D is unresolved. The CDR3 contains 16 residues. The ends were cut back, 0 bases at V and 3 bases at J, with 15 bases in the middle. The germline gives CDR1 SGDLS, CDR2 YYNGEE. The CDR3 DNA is TGTGCCAGCAGCGTAGGGGCGCCGGTGCTGGACACTGAAGCTTTCTTT. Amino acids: CASSVGAPVLDTEAFF.

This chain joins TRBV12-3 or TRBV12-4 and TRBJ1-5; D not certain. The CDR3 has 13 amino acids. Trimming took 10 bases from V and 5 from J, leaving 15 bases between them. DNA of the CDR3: TGTGCCACCCGCGGAGAAATAGATCAGCCCCAGCATTTT. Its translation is CATRGEIDQPQHF.

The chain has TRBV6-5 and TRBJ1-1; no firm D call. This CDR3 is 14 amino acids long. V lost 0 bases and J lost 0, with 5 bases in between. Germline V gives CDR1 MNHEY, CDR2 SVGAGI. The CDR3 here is CASSYSELNTEAFF. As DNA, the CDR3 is TGTGCCAGCAGTTACTCAGAGTTGAACACTGAAGCTTTCTTT.

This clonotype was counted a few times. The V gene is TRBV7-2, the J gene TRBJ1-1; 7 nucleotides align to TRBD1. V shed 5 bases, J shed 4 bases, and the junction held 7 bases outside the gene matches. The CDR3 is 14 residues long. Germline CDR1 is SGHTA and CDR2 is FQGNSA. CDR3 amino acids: CASSKTGRGTEAFF. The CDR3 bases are TGTGCCAGCAGCAAGACAGGGAGGGGCACTGAAGCTTTCTTT.

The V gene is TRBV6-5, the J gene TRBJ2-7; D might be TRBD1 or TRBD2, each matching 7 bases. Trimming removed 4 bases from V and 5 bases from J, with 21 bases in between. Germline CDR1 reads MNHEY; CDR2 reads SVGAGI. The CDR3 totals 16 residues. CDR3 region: CASSLPLHRGGDEQYF. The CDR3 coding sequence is TGTGCCAGCAGTTTACCCCTACACAGGGGAGGGGACGAGCAGTACTTC.

CDR3 nucleotide sequence: TGTGCCAGCAGTGGGGCTAGCGGGGAGACAGATACGCAGTATTTT. This gives the protein CASSGASGETDTQYF. The chain links TRBV12-3 or TRBV12-4 to TRBJ2-3, with 9 nucleotides matching TRBD2. The trim removed 5 bases at V and 3 bases at J, leaving 6 bases unmatched. The length of the CDR3 is 15 residues.

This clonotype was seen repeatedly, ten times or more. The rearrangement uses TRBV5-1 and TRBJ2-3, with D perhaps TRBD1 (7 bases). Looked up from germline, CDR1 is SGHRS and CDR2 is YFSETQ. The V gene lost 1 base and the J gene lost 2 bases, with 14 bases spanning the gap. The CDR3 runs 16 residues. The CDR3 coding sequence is TGCGCCAGCAGCTTGTGGACAGGAGGGAACACAGATACGCAGTATTTT. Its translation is CASSLWTGGNTDTQYF.

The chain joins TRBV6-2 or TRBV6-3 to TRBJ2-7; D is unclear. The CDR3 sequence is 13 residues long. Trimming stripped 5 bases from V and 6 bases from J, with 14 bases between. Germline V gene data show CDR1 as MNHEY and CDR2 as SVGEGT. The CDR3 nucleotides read TGTGCCAGCAGTCCCACCCGGCTACGCGAGCAGTACTTC. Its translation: CASSPTRLREQYF.

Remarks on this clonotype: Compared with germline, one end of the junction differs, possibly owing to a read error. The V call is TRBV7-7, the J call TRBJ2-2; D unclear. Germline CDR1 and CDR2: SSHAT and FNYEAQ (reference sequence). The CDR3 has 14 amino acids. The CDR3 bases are TGTGCTAGCAGCCTAACGCGGACGACCGGGGAGCTGTTTTTT. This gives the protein CASSLTRTTGELFF.

Here the CDR3 reads CASSPPPGWVTEAFF. The CDR3 DNA sequence: TGTGCCAGCAGTCCTCCCCCAGGATGGGTCACTGAAGCTTTCTTT. The chain is built from TRBV27 and TRBJ1-1; D not resolved. Trimming removed 5 bases from V and 4 bases from J, with 17 bases in between. CDR1 is MNHEY, CDR2 SMNVEV, per germline (reference sequence). CDR3 length: 15 residues.

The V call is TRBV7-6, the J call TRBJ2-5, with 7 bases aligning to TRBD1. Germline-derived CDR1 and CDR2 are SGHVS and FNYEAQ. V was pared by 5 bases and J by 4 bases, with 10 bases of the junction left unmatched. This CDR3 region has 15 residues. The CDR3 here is CASSLSGGRLETQYF. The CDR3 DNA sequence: TGTGCCAGCAGCCTCTCAGGGGGAAGGTTAGAGACCCAGTACTTC.

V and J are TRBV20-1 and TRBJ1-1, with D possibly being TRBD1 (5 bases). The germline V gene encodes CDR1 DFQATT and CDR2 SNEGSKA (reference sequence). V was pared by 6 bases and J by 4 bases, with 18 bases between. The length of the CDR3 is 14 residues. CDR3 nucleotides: TGCAGTGCAAGGCAGGGCTCTAGGGGCACTGAAGCTTTCTTT. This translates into CSARQGSRGTEAFF.

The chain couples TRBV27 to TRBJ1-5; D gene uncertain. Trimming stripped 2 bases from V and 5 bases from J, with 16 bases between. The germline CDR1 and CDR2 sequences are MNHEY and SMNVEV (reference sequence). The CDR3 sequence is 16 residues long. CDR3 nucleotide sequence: TGTGCCAGCAGTTTAACTGACTTAAAGGGAGATCAGCCCCAGCATTTT. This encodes CASSLTDLKGDQPQHF.